This T cell receptor beta chain originates from a study of OX40 agonist ivuxolimab in advanced cancers. Background on the study: Three patients showed partial responses: one hepatocellular carcinoma and two cutaneous melanoma cases.

J gave up 4 bases and V 6 bases, and 8 bases lay outside the gene matches. This CDR3 has 14 amino acids. Germline V gene sequence: CDR1 MNHEY, CDR2 SVGAGI. Assay used: immunoSEQ multiplex PCR; TCRdb lists only in-frame clones, some missing. The table includes 90,000 to 100,000 clones, about 85% detected once. The V gene is TRBV6-5, the J gene TRBJ1-2, with 7 bases aligning to TRBD1. This clonotype originated in an adult with an advanced solid tumor such as melanoma, head and neck, liver or kidney cancer. Source: CD4+ or CD8+ T cells sorted from blood, taken in a trial of the OX40 agonist ivuxolimab. The CDR3 nucleotides are TGTGCCAGCAGACCCCCACAGGGGTCCTATGGCTACACCTTC. Translation: CASRPPQGSYGYTF.